This paragraph reports one T cell receptor beta chain. V was clipped by 6 bases and J by 0 bases, with 14 bases between them. Germline CDR1 reads MDHEN; CDR2 reads SYDVKM. The CDR3 spans 15 residues. This record comes from a study of identical twins. MiXCR, applied by TCRdb to the 5' RACE reads, yields one record per CDR3 protein. The sample lists over 250,000 distinct CDR3 sequences; roughly 9.7% were seen once. These data also featured in a second study, about yellow fever vaccine responses in identical twins.

The sequencing sample was made of CD8+ T cells sorted from blood. This sequence was found in a woman aged 18-29 years in good health. The chain links TRBV28 to TRBJ2-5, with a possible D match to TRBD2 (5 bases). The chain's CDR3 is CASSYHVGDQETQYF. The CDR3 nucleotides read TGTGCCAGCAGCTACCACGTCGGGGACCAAGAGACCCAGTACTTC.